This record covers a single TCR beta chain. The entry originates in a study of cytomegalovirus exposure and HLA in healthy donors. Primers included in the PCR were 60 Vbeta and 13 Jbeta primers. Using immunoSEQ multiplex PCR, the repertoire was profiled, and TCRdb retains in-frame clones only, with some absent. This sample's table reports approximately 70,000 clones. The V end was cut by 3 bases, the J end by 4 bases, with 10 bases between. CDR3 length: 14 residues. CDR1 is MNHEY and CDR2 is SVGAGI in the germline V gene. The clonotype comes from a woman in her 30s in good health and CMV-seronegative. Sequencing was carried out using PBMCs. The chain links TRBV6-5 to TRBJ1-5; possible D gene TRBD1, 6 bases. CDR3 in amino acids: CASSYGQQNQPQHF. The CDR3 DNA reads as TGTGCCAGCAGTTATGGACAGCAGAATCAGCCCCAGCATTTT.